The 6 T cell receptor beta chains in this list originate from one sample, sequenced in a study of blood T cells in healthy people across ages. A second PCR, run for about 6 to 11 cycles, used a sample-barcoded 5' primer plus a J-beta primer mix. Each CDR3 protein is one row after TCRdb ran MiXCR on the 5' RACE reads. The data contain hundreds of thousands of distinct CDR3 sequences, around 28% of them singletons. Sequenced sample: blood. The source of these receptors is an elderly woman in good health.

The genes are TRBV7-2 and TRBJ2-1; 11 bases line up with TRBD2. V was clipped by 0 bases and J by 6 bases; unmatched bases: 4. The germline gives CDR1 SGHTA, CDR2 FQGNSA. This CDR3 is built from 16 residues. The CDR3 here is CASSLASGGAPNEQFF. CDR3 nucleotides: TGTGCCAGCAGCTTAGCTAGCGGGGGGGCCCCCAATGAGCAGTTCTTC.

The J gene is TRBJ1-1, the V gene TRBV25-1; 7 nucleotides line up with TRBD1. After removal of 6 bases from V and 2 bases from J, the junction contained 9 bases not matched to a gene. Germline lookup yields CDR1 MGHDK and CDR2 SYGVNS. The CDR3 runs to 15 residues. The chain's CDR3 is CASRGGDRVNTEAFF. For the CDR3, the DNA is TGTGCCAGCAGGGGGGGCGACAGGGTCAACACTGAAGCTTTCTTT.

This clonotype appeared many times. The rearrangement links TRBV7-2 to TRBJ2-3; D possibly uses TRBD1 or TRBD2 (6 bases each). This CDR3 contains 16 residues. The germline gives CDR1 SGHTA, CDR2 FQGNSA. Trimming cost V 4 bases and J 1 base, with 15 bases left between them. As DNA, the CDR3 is TGTGCCAGCAGCTCAATAGGGGGGACGGGCACAGATACGCAGTATTTT. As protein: CASSSIGGTGTDTQYF.

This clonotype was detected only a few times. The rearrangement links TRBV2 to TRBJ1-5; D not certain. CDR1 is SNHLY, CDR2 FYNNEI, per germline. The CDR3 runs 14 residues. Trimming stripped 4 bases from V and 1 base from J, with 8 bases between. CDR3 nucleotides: TGTGCCAGCAGTGTTCAGTCCAGCAATCAGCCCCAGCATTTT. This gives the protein CASSVQSSNQPQHF.

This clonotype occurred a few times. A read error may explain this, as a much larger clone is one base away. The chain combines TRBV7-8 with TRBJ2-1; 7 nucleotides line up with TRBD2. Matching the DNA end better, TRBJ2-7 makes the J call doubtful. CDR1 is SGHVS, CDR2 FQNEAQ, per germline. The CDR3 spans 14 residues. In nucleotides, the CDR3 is TGTGCCAGCAACCCTAGCGGCTCCTACAATGAGCAGTACTTC. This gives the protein CASNPSGSYNEQYF.

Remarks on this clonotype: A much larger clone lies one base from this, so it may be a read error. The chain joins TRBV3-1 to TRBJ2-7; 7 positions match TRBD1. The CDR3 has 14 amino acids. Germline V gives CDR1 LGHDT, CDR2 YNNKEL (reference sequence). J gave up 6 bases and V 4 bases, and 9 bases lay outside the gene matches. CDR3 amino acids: CASSRGQVTGEQYF. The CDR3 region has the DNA TGTGCCAGCAGCCGCGGACAGGTTACTGGCGAGCAGTACTTC.